A single sample gave rise to the 25 T cell receptor beta chains below, sequenced in a study of blood T cell repertoires in COVID-19. The method was immunoSEQ multiplex PCR; TCRdb's version includes in-frame clones alone and lacks a portion of them. The data hold 70,000 to 80,000 clones, with around 79% observed a single time. Sequencing input: peripheral blood. These receptor sequences come from a middle-aged man with acute or convalescent COVID-19.

The chain carries TRBV7-3 and TRBJ2-7, with D hard to call. The CDR3 totals 14 residues. Germline CDR1 SGHTA, CDR2 FQGTGA. The V end was cut by 2 bases, the J end by 4 bases, with 12 bases between. In DNA form, the CDR3 reads TGTGCCAGCAGCTTAGAGGCCCTGAGGTACGAGCAGTACTTC. Encoded protein: CASSLEALRYEQYF.

V gene TRBV28 combines with J gene TRBJ2-7, with TRBD2 matching 7 bases. The CDR3 has 15 amino acids. Germline values: CDR1 MDHEN, CDR2 SYDVKM. V shed 2 bases and J 2 bases; nucleotides not matched to a gene: 6. CDR3 loop: CASSLLAVITYEQYF. The CDR3 DNA reads TGTGCCAGCAGTTTACTAGCGGTCATTACCTACGAGCAGTACTTC.

The chain couples TRBV12-3 or TRBV12-4 to TRBJ1-2, with D hard to call. This CDR3 is built from 11 residues. With 2 bases removed from V and 4 bases from J, the gap between germline ends came to 2 bases. CDR3 coding DNA: TGTGCCAGCAGTTTACGCTATGGCTACACCTTC. Its protein product is CASSLRYGYTF.

This chain links TRBV2 with TRBJ2-3; D ambiguous. With 8 bases removed from V and 2 bases from J, the gap between germline ends came to 5 bases. This CDR3 has 11 amino acids. Germline CDR1 and CDR2: SNHLY and FYNNEI. The CDR3 is CASELTDTQYF. CDR3 DNA: TGTGCCAGCGAACTCACAGATACGCAGTATTTT.

The V call is TRBV9, the J call TRBJ1-3, with 8 bases aligning to TRBD1. Unmatched junction bases numbered 7, after V lost 4 bases and J lost 1 base. Germline values: CDR1 SGDLS, CDR2 YYNGEE. The CDR3 runs 16 residues. The CDR3 protein is CASSQTGAASGNTIYF. DNA of the CDR3: TGTGCCAGCAGCCAGACAGGGGCCGCATCTGGAAACACCATATATTTT. Filled out from reference TRBV9 and TRBJ1-3, the complete variable domain reads DSGVTQTPKHLITATGQRVTLRCSPRSGDLSVYWYQQSLDQGLQFLIQYYNGEERAKGNILERFSAQQFPDLHSELNLSSLELGDSALYFCASSQTGAASGNTIYFGEGSWLTVV.

The chain is built from TRBV7-2 and TRBJ1-3; no reliable D call. Trimming shortened V by 4 bases and J by 4 bases, and 17 bases separated the two germline ends. Per germline, CDR1 SGHTA and CDR2 FQGNSA. This CDR3 region has 16 residues. This chain's CDR3 is CASSSGEDSLGNTIYF. In DNA, the CDR3 is TGTGCCAGCAGCTCCGGAGAGGATTCCCTCGGAAACACCATATATTTT.

The rearrangement links TRBV4-1 to TRBJ1-5; D is uncertain. This CDR3 region has 17 residues. V dropped 4 bases and J dropped 0 bases, with 16 bases sitting between them. The germline CDR1 and CDR2 sequences are MGHRA and YSYEKL. The CDR3 sequence is CASSRELYGDSNQPQHF. The CDR3 bases are TGCGCCAGCAGCCGAGAGCTATACGGGGATAGCAATCAGCCCCAGCATTTT.

The V gene is TRBV19, the J gene TRBJ2-1; TRBD2 might be the D (5 bases). The CDR3 has 15 amino acids. CDR1 is LNHDA and CDR2 is SQIVND in the germline V gene (reference sequence). Trimming stripped 3 bases from V and 3 bases from J, with 12 bases between. The CDR3 is CASSIWGDNYNEQFF. The CDR3 region has the DNA TGTGCCAGTAGTATTTGGGGAGATAACTACAATGAGCAGTTCTTC.

The chain uses TRBV2 and TRBJ2-7, with D possibly matching TRBD1 (5 bases). The germline V gene has CDR1 SNHLY and CDR2 FYNNEI. Trimming removed 10 bases at V and 3 bases at J, with 13 bases between. The CDR3 consists of 12 residues. CDR3 DNA sequence: TGTGCCACTCTGGGGCAGAGCTACGAGCAGTACTTC. Residues: CATLGQSYEQYF.

This sequence joins TRBV11-1 and TRBJ1-2; D is perhaps TRBD1 (6 bases). With 2 bases removed from V and 6 bases from J, the gap between germline ends came to 13 bases. CDR1 and CDR2 from the germline V gene are SGHAT and FQDESV (reference sequence). There are 14 residues in the CDR3. The CDR3 protein is CASSLNAGQHGYTF. The DNA for the CDR3 is TGTGCCAGCAGCTTAAATGCAGGACAGCATGGCTACACCTTC.

J is TRBJ2-3 and V is TRBV18; 9 bases are shared with TRBD2. Germline V gene sequence: CDR1 KGHSH, CDR2 LQKENI. After removal of 3 bases from V and 6 bases from J, the junction contained 7 bases not matched to a gene. The CDR3 runs to 15 residues. CDR3 protein: CASSPASGRSDTQYF. DNA of the CDR3: TGTGCCAGCTCACCGGCAAGCGGGAGGTCGGATACGCAGTATTTT. Complete variable domain (other parts from reference TRBV18 and TRBJ2-3): NAGVMQNPRHLVRRRGQEARLRCSPMKGHSHVYWYRQLPEEGLKFMVYLQKENIIDESGMPKERFSAEFPKEGPSILRIQQVVRGDSAAYFCASSPASGRSDTQYFGPGTRLTVL.

This clone was recorded many times. V gene TRBV2 combines with J gene TRBJ1-4; 7 bases line up with TRBD1. The CDR3 extends over 15 amino acids. J lost 4 bases, V lost 4 bases, and 6 bases had no gene match. Germline V gives CDR1 SNHLY, CDR2 FYNNEI. The CDR3 loop reads CASSGTGTVNEKLFF. CDR3 in DNA: TGTGCCAGCAGTGGGACCGGGACAGTTAATGAAAAACTGTTTTTT.

J is TRBJ2-3 and V is TRBV19, with D possibly being TRBD1 (5 bases). The CDR3 runs 13 residues. CDR1 LNHDA and CDR2 SQIVND come from the germline V gene (reference sequence). Trimming removed 8 bases at V and 0 bases at J, with 9 bases between. The CDR3 here is CASDSVSTDTQYF. The CDR3 DNA is TGTGCCAGTGACAGCGTGAGCACAGATACGCAGTATTTT.

This chain joins TRBV30 and TRBJ2-7; D perhaps matches TRBD2 (6 bases). The CDR3 runs 12 residues. V was trimmed by 4 bases and J by 4 bases, leaving 11 bases between them. Germline V gene data show CDR1 as GTSNPN and CDR2 as SVGIG (reference sequence). CDR3 bases: TGTGCCTGGAAGGAGGGAGAGTACGAGCAGTACTTC. This codes for CAWKEGEYEQYF.

The rearrangement joins TRBV11-2 to TRBJ2-1; 10 nucleotides match TRBD2. Germline loops: CDR1 SGHAT, CDR2 FQNNGV. The trim removed 1 base at V and 4 bases at J, leaving 4 bases unmatched. CDR3 length equals 16 residues. The CDR3 bases are TGTGCCAGCAGCTTAGCCCGAGCGGGAGGGTACAATGAGCAGTTCTTC. This encodes CASSLARAGGYNEQFF.

The chain couples TRBV5-5 to TRBJ1-5, with 7 bases fitting TRBD1. Looked up from germline, CDR1 is SGHKS and CDR2 is YYEKEE (reference sequence). The CDR3 has 14 residues. The V gene end was trimmed by 3 bases and the J gene end by 5 bases; junction bases not matched to a gene: 5. This chain's CDR3 is CASSSKGTDQPQHF. The CDR3 DNA reads TGTGCCAGCAGCTCAAAGGGGACAGATCAGCCCCAGCATTTT.

This clone was seen a handful of times. The chain uses TRBV7-3 and TRBJ1-1; D is undetermined. Germline CDR1 SGHTA, CDR2 FQGTGA. The CDR3 extends over 14 amino acids. Trimming left V 5 bases short and J 1 base short, with 11 bases between. CDR3 bases: TGTGCCAGCAGCCACGGGAGGACGAACACTGAAGCTTTCTTT. The encoded protein is CASSHGRTNTEAFF.

The chain uses TRBV5-8 and TRBJ2-5; the match to TRBD2 covers 16 bases. The V and J ends lost 4 bases and 5 bases, in that order; junction bases with no gene match: 5. Germline CDR1 SGHTS, CDR2 YDEGEE. The CDR3 runs 16 residues. Here the CDR3 reads CASSPGTSGGAETQYF. The CDR3 DNA reads TGTGCCAGCAGCCCAGGGACTAGCGGGGGGGCTGAGACCCAGTACTTC.

The chain recombines TRBV7-2 with TRBJ1-2; D is possibly TRBD1 (5 bases). This CDR3 spans 14 amino acids. Per germline, CDR1 SGHTA and CDR2 FQGNSA. V was pared by 3 bases and J by 5 bases, with 13 bases between. For the CDR3, the DNA is TGTGCCAGCAGCTTTGACCGGGGGGGGTATGGCTACACCTTC. It specifies CASSFDRGGYGYTF.

The rearrangement uses TRBV4-3 and TRBJ2-3; 7 nucleotides agree with TRBD2. Trimming at V came to 1 base and at J to 2 bases, leaving 3 bases not matched to a gene. CDR1 is LGHNA, CDR2 YSLEER, per germline. This CDR3 spans 15 amino acids. The DNA for the CDR3 is TGCGCCAGCAGCCAAGGAGCGGGAATCACAGATACGCAGTATTTT. Residues: CASSQGAGITDTQYF.

The genes are TRBV7-3 and TRBJ1-1, with D tentatively TRBD1 (6 bases). The germline V gene encodes CDR1 SGHTA and CDR2 FQGTGA. V was shortened by 5 bases and J by 2 bases, with 12 bases between the two germline ends. This CDR3 spans 14 amino acids. The CDR3 region has the DNA TGTGCCAGCAGCGCAACAGGGACCAACACTGAAGCTTTCTTT. Its protein is CASSATGTNTEAFF.

The gene calls are TRBV7-9 and TRBJ1-2; 11 positions agree with TRBD1. V lost 5 bases, J lost 4 bases, and 15 bases stayed unmatched. In germline, CDR1 is SEHNR, CDR2 FQNEAQ (reference sequence). The CDR3 runs 18 residues. Here the CDR3 reads CASSPQRTGGTFSYGYTF. The CDR3 coding sequence is TGTGCCAGCAGCCCCCAGCGGACAGGGGGCACGTTTAGCTATGGCTACACCTTC.

This chain links TRBV18 with TRBJ2-7, with TRBD1 matching over 8 bases. V was clipped by 5 bases and J by 6 bases; unmatched bases: 9. The CDR3 is made up of 14 amino acids. The germline gives CDR1 KGHSH, CDR2 LQKENI. CDR3 sequence: CASSVTGDKFEQYF. For the CDR3, the DNA is TGTGCCAGCTCAGTGACAGGGGATAAGTTCGAGCAGTACTTC.

The chain joins TRBV28 to TRBJ2-7, with 8 bases fitting TRBD1. With V trimmed by 2 bases and J by 5 bases, 14 bases remained unmatched. CDR3 length: 17 residues. Germline CDR1 reads MDHEN; CDR2 reads SYDVKM. The CDR3 DNA reads TGTGCCAGCAGTTTACGGGACAGGCCTTCCCTTTTTCACGAGCAGTACTTC. Its protein product is CASSLRDRPSLFHEQYF.

The rearrangement links TRBV6-5 to TRBJ2-5; 8 nucleotides agree with TRBD1. Unmatched junction bases numbered 11, after V lost 8 bases and J lost 3 bases. The length of the CDR3 is 15 residues. Per the germline V gene, CDR1 is MNHEY and CDR2 is SVGAGI. DNA for the CDR3: TGTGCCAGCCGGGAGACAGGGGTGGCTGAAGAGACCCAGTACTTC. Translated, it gives CASRETGVAEETQYF.